The 14 T cell receptor beta chains presented below share a single source sample, sequenced in a study of Ad26.COV2.S vaccination and SARS-CoV-2 variants. The method was immunoSEQ multiplex PCR; TCRdb's version includes in-frame clones alone and lacks a portion of them. Seen here are approximately 280,000 clones, around 87% observed once, and the top ten hold more than 2.5%. Regarding treatment: 19 received Ad26.COV2.S at low or high dose, single or two shots; 5 received placebo; per-sample allocation not given. Samples came from day 63 after the first vaccine or placebo injection. The sample consisted of peripheral blood, taken in a trial of Ad26.COV2.S vaccine versus placebo. The receptors stem from a person between 18 and 65 years old who received the Ad26.COV2.S COVID-19 vaccine or a placebo.

This clone turned up a few times. The chain combines TRBV6-1 with TRBJ1-2; D is possibly TRBD1 (5 bases). Germline-derived CDR1 and CDR2 are MNHNS and SASEGT. The CDR3 sequence is 13 residues long. V lost 5 bases and J lost 4, with 11 bases in between. The CDR3 bases are TGTGCCAGCAGTTTGGACGGGACCTATGGCTACACCTTC. It translates to CASSLDGTYGYTF.

This clone has just a few counts. This sequence joins TRBV6-2 or TRBV6-3 and TRBJ2-2; 14 bases line up with TRBD2. This CDR3 has 21 residues. J lost 1 base, V lost 5 bases, and 15 bases had no gene match. Germline V gives CDR1 MNHEY, CDR2 SVGEGT. Written as DNA, the CDR3 is TGTGCCAGCAGTGCGCGAAGGTTCGGGACTAGCGGGGGTTGGAACACCGGGGAGCTGTTTTTT. It translates to CASSARRFGTSGGWNTGELFF.

The gene calls are TRBV12-3 or TRBV12-4 and TRBJ1-2, with 8 positions matching TRBD1. The CDR3 is made up of 13 amino acids. Unmatched junction bases numbered 7, after V lost 5 bases and J lost 8 bases. CDR3 bases: TGTGCCAGCAGTCCTCAGGGGGCGCAAGGCTACACCTTC. It specifies CASSPQGAQGYTF.

This clone was found a few times. V gene TRBV7-9 combines with J gene TRBJ1-5; D remains ambiguous. With 0 bases removed from V and 4 bases from J, the gap between germline ends came to 7 bases. From germline, CDR1 is SEHNR and CDR2 FQNEAQ (reference sequence). CDR3 length: 14 amino acids. CDR3 residues: CASSLAVGNQPQHF. The CDR3 coding sequence is TGTGCCAGCAGCTTAGCCGTGGGGAATCAGCCCCAGCATTTT.

This chain links TRBV28 with TRBJ2-7; 9 bases map to TRBD2. The CDR3 totals 15 residues. Germline loops: CDR1 MDHEN, CDR2 SYDVKM. Losses at the gene ends were 5 bases for V and 0 bases for J; bases not matched to a gene: 5. CDR3 in amino acids: CASSNSGGSSYEQYF. CDR3 in DNA: TGTGCCAGCAGTAATAGCGGGGGTAGCTCCTACGAGCAGTACTTC.

The rearrangement joins TRBV3-1 (or the pseudogene TRBV3-2) to TRBJ2-5; D ambiguous. The CDR3 length is 13 residues. Trimming took 1 base from V and 5 from J, leaving 8 bases between them. Germline CDR1 is LGHDT and CDR2 is YNNKEL (reference sequence). CDR3 amino acids: CASSQALYETQYF. The CDR3 region has the DNA TGTGCCAGCAGCCAAGCCTTGTACGAGACCCAGTACTTC.

The chain employs TRBV18 and TRBJ1-2; TRBD1 agrees at 9 bases. V was pared by 5 bases and J by 4 bases, with 11 bases of the junction left unmatched. This CDR3 region has 16 residues. CDR1 and CDR2 (germline): KGHSH, LQKENI. The CDR3 DNA sequence: TGTGCCAGCTCATCGGGACAGGGAGAAGTAAGCTATGGCTACACCTTC. Its translation: CASSSGQGEVSYGYTF.

Only a few counts were recorded for this clone. The rearrangement links TRBV18 to TRBJ1-2; D is unclear. Germline values: CDR1 KGHSH, CDR2 LQKENI. Trimming took 3 bases from V and 4 from J, leaving 15 bases between them. This CDR3 is built from 15 residues. The CDR3 is CASSPPEGGSYGYTF. As DNA, the CDR3 is TGTGCCAGCTCACCTCCGGAGGGAGGTAGCTATGGCTACACCTTC.

The chain carries TRBV3-1 (or the pseudogene TRBV3-2) and TRBJ2-3; 11 bases are a match to TRBD2. This CDR3 is 21 amino acids long. The V gene's germline CDR1 is LGHDT and CDR2 YNNKEL (reference sequence). V lost 1 base, J lost 1 base, and 16 bases stayed unmatched. The CDR3 loop is CASSQGVSNLAGGRCTDTQYF. CDR3 nucleotides: TGTGCCAGCAGCCAAGGGGTGAGTAATCTAGCGGGAGGACGGTGCACAGATACGCAGTATTTT.

V usage is TRBV6-5 and J usage is TRBJ1-6; 7 bases are shared with TRBD1. After removal of 4 bases from V and 6 bases from J, the junction contained 6 bases not matched to a gene. Germline V gene data show CDR1 as MNHEY and CDR2 as SVGAGI. The CDR3 is made up of 15 amino acids. DNA of the CDR3: TGTGCCAGCAGTTTTGGGACAGCGCTTAATTCACCCCTCCACTTT. This encodes CASSFGTALNSPLHF.

The V gene is TRBV7-9, the J gene TRBJ2-5, with a possible D match to TRBD1 (5 bases). This CDR3 is 14 amino acids long. CDR1 SEHNR and CDR2 FQNEAQ come from the germline V gene (reference sequence). V was pared by 3 bases and J by 2 bases, with 10 bases between. CDR3 coding DNA: TGTGCCAGCAGCTTTCGACAGCCACAAGAGACCCAGTACTTC. It is translated as CASSFRQPQETQYF.

The rearrangement uses TRBV5-4 and TRBJ1-2; D call uncertain. Trimming left V 0 bases short and J 7 bases short, with 7 bases between. Germline V gives CDR1 SGHNT, CDR2 YYREEE (reference sequence). The CDR3 runs 12 residues. The CDR3 DNA follows: TGTGCCAGCAGCTTGGCGGTAGGTGGCTACACCTTC. This gives the protein CASSLAVGGYTF.

The rearrangement links TRBV21-1 to TRBJ1-2. TRBV21-1 counts as a pseudogene. The CDR3 totals 14 residues. The DNA for the CDR3 is TGTGCCAGAAGCTCGAAGGGTTTGGAGGATGGCTACACCTTC. Amino acid sequence: CARSSKGLEDGYTF.

This rearrangement joins TRBV6-5 to TRBJ2-7; 11 nucleotides agree with TRBD2. J was trimmed by 0 bases and V by 0 bases; bases with no gene match: 1. Germline CDR1 is MNHEY and CDR2 is SVGAGI. This CDR3 has 16 residues. The CDR3 DNA follows: TGTGCCAGCAGTTACTCCCTAGCGGGAGGCTCCTACGAGCAGTACTTC. This sequence encodes CASSYSLAGGSYEQYF.